The next 20 T cell receptor beta chains were all read from a single sample in a study of T cells expressing NK-cell markers. Each CDR3 protein gets one entry in TCRdb, which reprocessed the 5' RACE reads and gives no DNA. The data include under 600,000 distinct CDR3 sequences; the top ten clones carry more than 1.4%. Input material: blood T cells: a sorted CD56 or NKG2C T cell subset, CD4+ or CD8+ T cells, or bulk PBMC T cells (not recorded which). The receptors stem from a woman in her fifties or sixties in good health.

This sequence joins TRBV29-1 and TRBJ2-1. The CDR3 covers 11 residues. CDR1 is SQVTM, CDR2 ANQGSEA, per germline. CDR3 sequence reads: CSVELLWEQFF.

The chain couples TRBV12-3 or TRBV12-4 to TRBJ2-1; TCRdb reports TRBD2, a call that lacks DNA to check it against. The CDR3 has 13 residues. CDR3 protein: CASRTRLYNEQFF.

V gene TRBV5-1 combines with J gene TRBJ2-1. Germline V gene lookup returns CDR1 SGHRS and CDR2 YFSETQ. The CDR3 has 18 amino acids. The CDR3 here is CASSLVGLGKSSYNEQFF. Full variable domain (remainder filled in from reference TRBV5-1 and TRBJ2-1): KAGVTQTPRYLIKTRGQQVTLSCSPISGHRSVSWYQQTPGQGLQFLFEYFSETQRNKGNFPGRFSGRQFSNSRSEMNVSTLELGDSALYLCASSLVGLGKSSYNEQFFGPGTRLTVL.

This chain uses TRBV20-1 with TRBJ2-7. Germline V gene data show CDR1 as DFQATT and CDR2 as SNEGSKA (reference sequence). The CDR3 consists of 13 residues. The CDR3 region is CSASILAPYEQYF.

The chain is built from TRBV2 and TRBJ2-1; TCRdb's D call, TRBD2, is unchecked because there is no DNA. CDR1 and CDR2 from the germline V gene are SNHLY and FYNNEI. The CDR3 has 17 amino acids. The CDR3 is CASSEGYLAVSYNEQFF.

V is TRBV5-1 and J is TRBJ2-6; the D call from TCRdb, TRBD1, cannot be confirmed without DNA. This CDR3 region has 17 residues. Germline loops: CDR1 SGHRS, CDR2 YFSETQ. Here the CDR3 reads CASRERQASSGANVLTF. The full variable domain, in which reference TRBV5-1 and TRBJ2-6 provide the parts outside the CDR3, is KAGVTQTPRYLIKTRGQQVTLSCSPISGHRSVSWYQQTPGQGLQFLFEYFSETQRNKGNFPGRFSGRQFSNSRSEMNVSTLELGDSALYLCASRERQASSGANVLTFGAGSRLTVL.

The V call is TRBV7-9, the J call TRBJ2-2. Germline lookup yields CDR1 SEHNR and CDR2 FQNEAQ (reference sequence). The CDR3 has 15 amino acids. The CDR3 spells CASSLAPRVTGELFF.

The chain employs TRBV30 and TRBJ2-2; TCRdb selects TRBD2, and the lack of DNA leaves this call unchecked. The germline CDR1 and CDR2 sequences are GTSNPN and SVGIG (reference sequence). The CDR3 runs 16 residues. The CDR3 protein is CAWRGLAGSNTGELFF.

The V and J genes are TRBV6-1 and TRBJ2-1; TCRdb returns TRBD2, unconfirmable since there is no DNA. The CDR3 totals 15 residues. Germline CDR1 and CDR2: MNHNS and SASEGT. The CDR3 spells CASRQTSGTHNEQFF.

V and J are TRBV11-3 and TRBJ2-2; no DNA is available, so the TRBD1 call from TCRdb remains unchecked. The CDR3 length is 15 residues. Germline values: CDR1 SGHNT, CDR2 YENEEA. Here the CDR3 reads CASSWTGENTGELFF.

The chain joins TRBV13 to TRBJ2-7; TCRdb gives TRBD1 as the D gene, but with no DNA this cannot be confirmed. The CDR3 has 13 amino acids. Germline values: CDR1 PRHDT, CDR2 FYEKMQ (reference sequence). The CDR3 protein is CASSSGRRPEQYF.

The J gene is TRBJ2-3, the V gene TRBV27; TCRdb names TRBD2, which stays unverified in the absence of DNA. CDR1 is MNHEY and CDR2 is SMNVEV in the germline V gene (reference sequence). This CDR3 has 14 amino acids. CDR3 region: CASTSVWTSHTQYF.

This chain connects TRBV4-2 to TRBJ2-2; TCRdb's D call, TRBD1, is unchecked because there is no DNA. CDR1 is LGHNA and CDR2 is YNFKEQ in the germline V gene. The CDR3 runs 16 residues. CDR3 loop: CASSQEGAVNTGELFF.

The chain carries TRBV27 and TRBJ2-1; the TCRdb call, TRBD1, lacks DNA for checking. This CDR3 has 15 residues. CDR1 MNHEY and CDR2 SMNVEV come from the germline V gene (reference sequence). The CDR3 region is CATSLPGQGNNEQFF.

This chain links TRBV15 with TRBJ2-1. Germline V CDR1 and CDR2: LNHNV, YYDKDF (reference sequence). The CDR3 totals 14 residues. Here the CDR3 reads CATLRQGTYNEQFF.

The rearrangement joins TRBV24-1 to TRBJ2-1; TCRdb designates TRBD2, a call that cannot be tested without DNA. This CDR3 comprises 17 residues. Germline CDR1 KGHDR, CDR2 SFDVKD. This CDR3 reads CATSDLPLAGGDNEQFF.

V is TRBV5-1 and J is TRBJ2-1; the TCRdb D gene call, TRBD2, has no DNA to confirm it. The germline gives CDR1 SGHRS, CDR2 YFSETQ. The CDR3 runs to 15 residues. The chain's CDR3 is CASSLGLAGSNRAFF.

The chain has TRBV6-5 and TRBJ2-3. Looked up from germline, CDR1 is MNHEY and CDR2 is SVGAGI. This CDR3 region has 11 residues. CDR3 amino acids: CASGISDTQYF.

The CDR3: CASSVSIQTEAFF. The rearrangement joins TRBV6-1 to TRBJ1-1. The germline V gene has CDR1 MNHNS and CDR2 SASEGT. The CDR3 is 13 residues long.

J is TRBJ2-3 and V is TRBV12-3 or TRBV12-4; TCRdb's D gene call, TRBD1, goes unchecked for lack of DNA. The CDR3 length is 17 residues. The CDR3 reads CASSIGQRVGETDTQYF.